This T cell receptor beta chain originates from a study of blood T cell repertoires in COVID-19. Study as a whole: The origin of the acute and convalescent COVID-19 samples was the United States, Italy and Spain. Nucleic acid was either cDNA or gDNA, and it came from T cells, B-cell-depleted T cells, or PBMCs.

In the authors' workflow: Counts of nucleated cells, estimated from reference gene primer amplification, were obtained. Sequencing used immunoSEQ multiplex PCR; TCRdb keeps in-frame clones, though not all of them. V and J calls and clone size are given by that table; D and trimming were obtained from the DNA. The sample lists approximately 250,000 clones; 86% were seen once. Sequencing was performed on peripheral blood. This clonotype was obtained from a young man with active or convalescent COVID-19.

The CDR3: CASSESIMTGDTEAFF. CDR3 DNA sequence: TGCGCCAGCAGTGAGTCGATTATGACAGGGGACACTGAAGCTTTCTTT. J is TRBJ1-1 and V is TRBV10-1, with 8 bases that match TRBD1. The germline V gene has CDR1 WNHNN and CDR2 SYGVQD (reference sequence). The J segment lost 3 bases and the V segment lost 0 bases, leaving 6 bases of the junction unmatched. CDR3 length: 16 amino acids.